This T cell receptor beta chain comes out of a study of T cells in Graves' hyperthyroidism and ophthalmopathy. Hyperthyroidism patients were newly diagnosed, had disease duration under 2 months, and were aged 18 to 65 years. When hyperthyroidism was first diagnosed, the blood sample was taken, preceding any ophthalmopathy symptoms. Overall study results and limits: With a median lead of 6.5 months before onset, the model predicted ophthalmopathy. Through a model of 13 V-J features, ophthalmopathy was separated from stable hyperthyroidism.

There are 17 residues in the CDR3. CDR1 LNHDA and CDR2 SQIVND come from the germline V gene (reference sequence). Trimming cost V 4 bases and J 4 bases, with 17 bases left between them. Concerning this clonotype: Its antigen remains unknown.

The investigators amplified TCR beta CDR3 regions from RNA transcripts. HTBI primers drove first-round RT-PCR of the TCR CDR3. Each CDR3 protein is one row after TCRdb ran MiXCR on the multiplex PCR reads. There are approximately 720,000 distinct CDR3 sequences in the sample; approximately 19% occur only once, and 16% lies in the top ten. This receptor was obtained from a woman aged 45-59 years with Graves' hyperthyroidism that later progressed to Graves' ophthalmopathy. The chain uses TRBV19 and TRBJ2-6, with D maybe TRBD1 (7 bases). The specimen sequenced was blood. The CDR3 loop is CASSSHRRGPGANVLTF. As DNA, the CDR3 is TGTGCCAGTAGTAGCCATCGGAGGGGGCCAGGGGCCAACGTCCTGACTTTC.